This T cell receptor (beta chain) came from a study of shared clonotypes between healthy human individuals. Researchers partitioned CD4+ cells into CD45RA+ naive and CD45RA-negative memory subsets. Study outcomes and limitations: Inspection by rarefaction showed sorted-subset sequencing to be incomplete despite large depth. Naive CD4 clonotype sharing across a few donors was about 5.3%.

Sequencing was performed with immunoSEQ multiplex PCR; in TCRdb, only in-frame clones are kept and a portion is missing. This table holds roughly 2.2 million clones, approximately 93% found once. Of note for this clone: Antigen specificity is unknown.

CDR3 length: 14 amino acids. Germline V gene sequence: CDR1 MDHEN, CDR2 SYDVKM. V lost 4 bases, J lost 7 bases, and 7 bases stayed unmatched. Sequenced sample: naive CD4+ T cells from PBMCs. Subset described: CD45RA+ positively selected. This sequence originates from a man aged 18 to 29 in good health. Some clones in this sample may be carry-over from other donors' samples. The rearrangement joins TRBV28 to TRBJ1-5, with 7 bases lining up with TRBD1. CDR3 DNA: TGTGCCAGCAGTTCCGGGGACAGAGGGCAGCCCCAGCATTTT. Protein sequence: CASSSGDRGQPQHF.